This TCR beta chain comes out of a study of blood T cell repertoires in COVID-19. Study summary: The origin of the acute and convalescent COVID-19 samples was the United States, Italy and Spain. Sources were T cells, B-cell-depleted T cells, or PBMCs; the material itself was cDNA or gDNA.

As processed by the authors: Researchers report that nucleated cell counts were estimated from reference gene primer amplification. Some clones are missing from TCRdb's copy, which holds only in-frame ones; the method was immunoSEQ multiplex PCR. V and J calls plus clone size are reproduced from that table; the DNA served to infer D and trimming. The table lists 90,000 to 130,000 clones, around 82% of them singletons. CDR3 length equals 16 residues. Unmatched junction bases numbered 7, after V lost 5 bases and J lost 0 bases. Germline CDR1 reads SGHRS; CDR2 reads YFSETQ. The sample consisted of peripheral blood. The chain joins TRBV5-1 to TRBJ2-3; TRBD2 matches at 9 bases. This sequence originates from a woman in her fifties or sixties with acute or convalescent COVID-19. As DNA, the CDR3 is TGCGCCAGCAGGAGAATAGCGGGGGTTAGCACAGATACGCAGTATTTT. Amino acid sequence: CASRRIAGVSTDTQYF.